This T cell receptor (beta chain) stems from a study of identical twins. Each CDR3 protein gets one entry after TCRdb re-called the 5' RACE reads with MiXCR. Of over 500,000 distinct CDR3 sequences listed, 20% to 25% were seen once; the top ten hold roughly 0.9%. This clonotype showed up just a few times. What it binds is not known. Study-level results: Compared with models, monozygotic twins showed more out-of-frame TCR alpha sharing.

Germline V gene data show CDR1 as SGHTA and CDR2 as FQGNSA. With V trimmed by 6 bases and J by 7 bases, 11 bases remained unmatched. CDR3 length: 14 residues. A further study also used this sample, focusing on T cells expressing NK-cell markers.

The sequence came from a woman younger than 30 in good health. This rearrangement joins TRBV7-2 to TRBJ2-5; 7 bases align to TRBD1. Sequences were obtained from CD4+ T cells sorted from blood. CDR3 residues: CASSLMGQSLTQYF. The CDR3 coding sequence is TGTGCCAGCAGTCTAATGGGACAGTCATTGACCCAGTACTTC.